Given below is one TCR beta chain in context. Its antigen is not yet known. Base qualities are not at hand, and no much larger clone is one base apart. The sample originates from a study of blood T cell repertoires in COVID-19 (TCRdb year 2020). Regarding the research as a whole: The collaborator samples originated in the United States, Italy and Spain and spanned the acute and convalescent phases of COVID-19. The repertoires were released in a freely available public database intended as a resource for research on the immune response to SARS-CoV-2. Sample metadata almost always included a de-identified subject ID, COVID-19 status, age in years and sex. Samples came from the ongoing ImmuneRACE study (first 160 participants) plus 1,254 subjects from 6 global collaborators. The material from the prospective study consisted of cDNA or gDNA derived from T cells, B-cell-depleted T cells, or PBMCs. Where available, HLA class I and class II types were taken from metadata supplied by the sample provider and were not determined by assay-based typing. Subjects who had been exposed to COVID-19, were actively infected with it, or had recovered from it provided the deeply sampled blood TCRbeta repertoires that made up the dataset. Broader findings and caveats from the paper: Clinical and demographic metadata were provided uncurated, with the amount varying by source and participant.

TCRbeta CDR3 regions were amplified from genomic DNA using the immunoSEQ Assay, a bias-controlled multiplex PCR. For the original study's pipeline: Within the assay, amplification of reference gene primers was used to estimate how many nucleated cells each sample contained. To quantify the absolute abundance of each unique TCRbeta CDR3 rearrangement, sequence reads were collapsed and filtered. Productive Simpson clonality was computed per sample as the square root of Simpson's diversity index over productive rearrangements. Drawn from immuneACCESS, this table holds only the in-frame rearrangements with V and J called that TCRdb kept. Clones are partly lost; checked studies trace under half to an unresolved V gene and leave the rest unexplained. Clone size and V and J calls were adopted from that table, with D and trimming inferred from the DNA. The sample yields 300,000 to 400,000 clones; about 87% were counted once. The ten most abundant clones make up about 3% of the sample.

Each collaborating institution followed its own protocols to collect whole blood in K2EDTA tubes. For TCRbeta analysis, collaborators shipped samples in one of three forms: frozen whole blood, isolated PBMCs, or DNA extracted from either of those sample types. The V end loses 1 base and the J end loses 0 bases, and a stretch of 15 bases separates them. The germline V gene supplies CDR1 MDHEN and CDR2 SYDVKM. From cysteine to phenylalanine, the CDR3 is 17 amino acids long. Just the 51-base CDR3 DNA is kept, in frame starting at base 1. Recombination linked TRBV28 to TRBJ1-1; no D gene call is confident. What was sequenced was peripheral blood. The source of this sequence is a human donor in a cohort sampled during active COVID-19. The CDR3 here reads CASSLSLLTPMNTEAFF. The DNA sequence is TGTGCCAGCAGTTTATCCCTGCTGACACCCATGAACACTGAAGCTTTCTTT.